This TCR beta chain emerged from a study of blood T cell repertoires in COVID-19. Germline assignment: CDR1 MNHEY and CDR2 SVGAGI. The V end lost 0 bases, the J end lost 0 bases, and 11 bases lay between the germline ends. The CDR3 consists of 16 residues. Some clones are missing from TCRdb's copy, which holds only in-frame ones; the method was immunoSEQ multiplex PCR. Of roughly 230,000 clones listed, around 83% are singletons. The sample taken for sequencing was peripheral blood. The chain uses TRBV6-5 and TRBJ2-5; D may be TRBD2 (7 bases). The sequence came from a woman between 45 and 65 years old with acute or convalescent COVID-19. The CDR3 is CASSYSGGAHQETQYF. CDR3 nucleotides: TGTGCCAGCAGTTACTCGGGGGGGGCTCACCAAGAGACCCAGTACTTC.